Listed here is a single TCR beta chain. The antigen remains unidentified. This entry is derived from a study of monozygotic twins with inflammatory bowel disease. Overall study results and limits: With inverse Simpson as the measure, TCRbeta diversity was lower in IBD patients than in healthy co-twins. Repertoire similarity did not separate concordant from discordant twins, possibly from limited power.

One entry per CDR3 protein, without DNA, is what TCRdb gives after re-calling the 5' RACE reads. The sample table sets out a few hundred thousand distinct CDR3 sequences. The V gene's germline CDR1 is SGHRS and CDR2 YFSETQ. This CDR3 has 16 residues. The chain employs TRBV5-1 and TRBJ2-1; with no DNA, the TCRdb D assignment of TRBD2 cannot be verified. Sequenced input: blood. The receptor was isolated from a human donor with ulcerative colitis or Crohn's disease, or a healthy co-twin of an affected twin (not recorded which). The CDR3 region is CASSLEGTSGAVEQFF.